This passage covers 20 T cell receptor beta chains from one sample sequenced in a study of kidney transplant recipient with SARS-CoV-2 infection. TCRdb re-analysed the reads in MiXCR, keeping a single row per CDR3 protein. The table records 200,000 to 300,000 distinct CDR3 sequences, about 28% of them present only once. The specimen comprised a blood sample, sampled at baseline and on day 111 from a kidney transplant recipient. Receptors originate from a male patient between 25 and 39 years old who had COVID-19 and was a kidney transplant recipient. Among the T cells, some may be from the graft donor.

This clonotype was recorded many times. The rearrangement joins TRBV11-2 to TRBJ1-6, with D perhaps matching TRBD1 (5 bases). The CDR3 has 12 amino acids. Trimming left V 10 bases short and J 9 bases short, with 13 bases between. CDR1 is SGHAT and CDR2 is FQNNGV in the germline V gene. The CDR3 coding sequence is TGTGCCACCGCCCAGGGTGGTTCACCCCTCCACTTT. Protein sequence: CATAQGGSPLHF.

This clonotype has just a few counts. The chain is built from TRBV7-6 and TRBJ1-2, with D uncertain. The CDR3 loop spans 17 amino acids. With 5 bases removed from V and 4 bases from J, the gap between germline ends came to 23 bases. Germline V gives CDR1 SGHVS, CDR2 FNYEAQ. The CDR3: CASSVGTESRKTYGYTF. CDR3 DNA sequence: TGTGCCAGCAGCGTAGGTACTGAATCTCGAAAGACCTATGGCTACACCTTC.

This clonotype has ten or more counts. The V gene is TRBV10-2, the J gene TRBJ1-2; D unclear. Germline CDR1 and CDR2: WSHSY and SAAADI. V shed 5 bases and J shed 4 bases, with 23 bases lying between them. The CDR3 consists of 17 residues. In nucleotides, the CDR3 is TGCGCCAGCAGTAAGGTATACACTTCTAGAAAGACCTATGGCTACACCTTC. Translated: CASSKVYTSRKTYGYTF.

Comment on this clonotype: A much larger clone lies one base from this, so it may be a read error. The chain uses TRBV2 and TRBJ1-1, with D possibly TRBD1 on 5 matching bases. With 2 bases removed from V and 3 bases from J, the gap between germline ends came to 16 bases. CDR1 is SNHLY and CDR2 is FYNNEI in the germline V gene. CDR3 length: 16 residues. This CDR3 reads CASSEPRAGLDTEAFF. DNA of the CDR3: TGTGCCAGCAGTGAACCTCGGGCAGGGCTGGACACTGAAGCTTTCTTT.

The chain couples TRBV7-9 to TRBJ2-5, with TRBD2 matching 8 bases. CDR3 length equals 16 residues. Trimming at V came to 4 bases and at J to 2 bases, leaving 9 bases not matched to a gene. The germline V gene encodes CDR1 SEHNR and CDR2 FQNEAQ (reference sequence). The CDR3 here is CASSSLGSSGQETQYF. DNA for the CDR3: TGTGCCAGCAGCTCCTTGGGATCTAGCGGGCAAGAGACCCAGTACTTC.

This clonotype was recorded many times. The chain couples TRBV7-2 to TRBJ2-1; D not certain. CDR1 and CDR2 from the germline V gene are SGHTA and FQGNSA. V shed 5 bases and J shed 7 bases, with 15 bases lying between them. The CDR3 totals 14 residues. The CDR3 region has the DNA TGTGCCAGCAGCCTAGTCCCGAACCGGAATGAGCAGTTCTTC. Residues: CASSLVPNRNEQFF.

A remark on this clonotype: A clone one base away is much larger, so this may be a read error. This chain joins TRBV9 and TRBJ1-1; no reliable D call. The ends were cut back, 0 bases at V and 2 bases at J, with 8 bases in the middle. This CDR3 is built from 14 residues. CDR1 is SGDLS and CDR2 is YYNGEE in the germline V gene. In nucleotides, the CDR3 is TGTGCCAGCAGCGTAGCTCTCCAAAACACTGAAGCTTTCTTT. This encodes CASSVALQNTEAFF.

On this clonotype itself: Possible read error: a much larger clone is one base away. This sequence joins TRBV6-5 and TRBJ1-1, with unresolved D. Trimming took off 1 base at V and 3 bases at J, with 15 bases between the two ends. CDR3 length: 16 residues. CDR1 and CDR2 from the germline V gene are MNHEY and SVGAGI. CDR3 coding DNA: TGTGCCAGCAGTTACTACGGCCTAGGTGGGTACACTGAAGCTTTCTTT. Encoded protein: CASSYYGLGGYTEAFF.

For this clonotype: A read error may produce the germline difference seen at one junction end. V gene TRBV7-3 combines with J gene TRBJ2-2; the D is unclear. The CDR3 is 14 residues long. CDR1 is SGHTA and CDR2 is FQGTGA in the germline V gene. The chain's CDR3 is CTSSFGTRTGELFF. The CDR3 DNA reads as TGTACCAGCAGCTTTGGAACACGTACCGGGGAGCTGTTTTTT.

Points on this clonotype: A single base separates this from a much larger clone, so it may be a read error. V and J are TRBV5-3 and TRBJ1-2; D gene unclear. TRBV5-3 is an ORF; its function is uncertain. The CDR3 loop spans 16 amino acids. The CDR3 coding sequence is TGTGCCAGAATGATTGGAGTGGTGAGAAAGACCTATGGCCACACCTTC. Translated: CARMIGVVRKTYGHTF.

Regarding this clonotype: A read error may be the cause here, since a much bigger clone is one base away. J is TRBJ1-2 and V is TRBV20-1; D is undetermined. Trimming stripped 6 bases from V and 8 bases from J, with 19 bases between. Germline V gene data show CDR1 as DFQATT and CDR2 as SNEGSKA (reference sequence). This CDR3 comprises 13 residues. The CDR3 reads CSAGPAVVYGYTF. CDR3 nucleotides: TGCAGTGCAGGCCCGGCGGTGGTTTACGGCTACACCTTC.

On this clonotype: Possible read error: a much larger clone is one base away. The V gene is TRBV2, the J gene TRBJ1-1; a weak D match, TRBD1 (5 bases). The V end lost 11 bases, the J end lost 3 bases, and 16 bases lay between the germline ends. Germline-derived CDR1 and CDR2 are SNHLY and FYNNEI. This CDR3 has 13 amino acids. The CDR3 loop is CAGKGQQDTEAFF. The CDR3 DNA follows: TGTGCCGGCAAAGGACAACAAGACACTGAAGCTTTCTTT.

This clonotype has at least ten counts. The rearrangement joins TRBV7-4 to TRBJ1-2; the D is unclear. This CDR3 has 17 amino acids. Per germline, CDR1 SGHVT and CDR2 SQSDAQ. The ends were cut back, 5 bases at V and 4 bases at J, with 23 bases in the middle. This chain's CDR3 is CASSDCTSARKTYGYTF. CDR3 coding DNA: TGTGCCAGCAGCGATTGTACTTCAGCTCGAAAGACCTATGGCTACACCTTC.

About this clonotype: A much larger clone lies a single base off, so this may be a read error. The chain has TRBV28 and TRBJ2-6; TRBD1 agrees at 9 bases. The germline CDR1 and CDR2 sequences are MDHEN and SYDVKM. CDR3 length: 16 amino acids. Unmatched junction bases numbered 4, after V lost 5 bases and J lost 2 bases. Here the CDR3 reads CASSDRQGAGANVLTF. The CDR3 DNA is TGTGCCAGCAGTGACAGACAGGGGGCTGGGGCCAACGTCCTGACTTTC.

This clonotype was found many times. This CDR3 reads CASSDRVKAGKTYGYTF. The DNA of the CDR3 is TGTGCCAGCAGCGACCGGGTTAAGGCTGGAAAGACCTATGGCTACACCTTC. V gene TRBV11-1 combines with J gene TRBJ1-2; D ambiguous. Looked up from germline, CDR1 is SGHAT and CDR2 is FQDESV (reference sequence). This CDR3 has 17 amino acids. Trimming shortened V by 5 bases and J by 4 bases, and 23 bases separated the two germline ends.

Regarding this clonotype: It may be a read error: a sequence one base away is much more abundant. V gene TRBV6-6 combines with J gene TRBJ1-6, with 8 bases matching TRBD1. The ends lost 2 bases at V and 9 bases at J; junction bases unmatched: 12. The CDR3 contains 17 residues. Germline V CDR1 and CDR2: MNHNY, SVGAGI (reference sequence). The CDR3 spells CASSYNIGQQGGSPLHF. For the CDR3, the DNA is TGTGCCAGCAGTTACAACATAGGACAACAGGGGGGTTCACCCCTCCACTTT.

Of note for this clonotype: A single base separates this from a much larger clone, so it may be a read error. The CDR3 DNA sequence: TGCAGTACTAGAATTAGCGGGAGAGGTTCGCAGTATTTT. Amino acids: CSTRISGRGSQYF. This sequence joins TRBV20-1 and TRBJ2-3; 9 bases match TRBD2. The germline CDR1 and CDR2 sequences are DFQATT and SNEGSKA (reference sequence). The CDR3 covers 13 residues.

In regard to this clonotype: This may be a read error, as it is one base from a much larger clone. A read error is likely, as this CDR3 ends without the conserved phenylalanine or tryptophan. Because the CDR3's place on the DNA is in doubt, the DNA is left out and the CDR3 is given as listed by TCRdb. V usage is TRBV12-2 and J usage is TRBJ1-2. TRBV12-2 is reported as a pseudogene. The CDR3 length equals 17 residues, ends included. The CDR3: CASRKVATPRKTYGYTS.

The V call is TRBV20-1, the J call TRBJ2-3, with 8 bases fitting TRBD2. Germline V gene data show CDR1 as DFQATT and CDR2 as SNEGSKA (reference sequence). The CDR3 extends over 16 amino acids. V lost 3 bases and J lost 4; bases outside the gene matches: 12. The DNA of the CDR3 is TGCAGTGCTAGTCGCCGAGCGGGAGCGGGGGCAGATACGCAGTATTTT. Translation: CSASRRAGAGADTQYF.

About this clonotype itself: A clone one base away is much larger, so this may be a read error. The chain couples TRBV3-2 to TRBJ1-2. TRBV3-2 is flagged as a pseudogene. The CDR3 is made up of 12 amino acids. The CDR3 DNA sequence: TGTGCCAGCAGCCAAGACCCCATTGGCTGCACCTTC. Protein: CASSQDPIGCTF.